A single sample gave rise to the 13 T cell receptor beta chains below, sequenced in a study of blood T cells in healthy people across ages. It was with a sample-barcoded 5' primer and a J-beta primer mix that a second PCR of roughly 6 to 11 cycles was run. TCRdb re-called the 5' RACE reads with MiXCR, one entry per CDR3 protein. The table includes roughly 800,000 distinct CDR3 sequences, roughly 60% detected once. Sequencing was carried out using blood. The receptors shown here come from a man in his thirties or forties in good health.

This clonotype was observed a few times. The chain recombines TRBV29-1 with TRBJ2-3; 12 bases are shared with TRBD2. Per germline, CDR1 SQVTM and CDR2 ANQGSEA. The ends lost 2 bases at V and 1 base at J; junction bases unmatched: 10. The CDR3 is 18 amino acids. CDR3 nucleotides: TGCAGCGTTGAAAGAGAGAGACTAGCGGGAGAGGGCACAGATACGCAGTATTTT. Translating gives CSVERERLAGEGTDTQYF.

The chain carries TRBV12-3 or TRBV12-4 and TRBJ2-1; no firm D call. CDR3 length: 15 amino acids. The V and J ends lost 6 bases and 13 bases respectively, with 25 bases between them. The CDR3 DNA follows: TGTGCCAGCAGCCATTATGAGGACGTTCAAGAGACCCAGTTCTTC. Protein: CASSHYEDVQETQFF.

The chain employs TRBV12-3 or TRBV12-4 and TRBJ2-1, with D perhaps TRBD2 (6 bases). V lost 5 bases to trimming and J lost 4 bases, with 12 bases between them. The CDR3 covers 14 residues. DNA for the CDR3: TGTGCCAGCAGTGACCCGGGACTTTACAATGAGCAGTTCTTC. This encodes CASSDPGLYNEQFF.

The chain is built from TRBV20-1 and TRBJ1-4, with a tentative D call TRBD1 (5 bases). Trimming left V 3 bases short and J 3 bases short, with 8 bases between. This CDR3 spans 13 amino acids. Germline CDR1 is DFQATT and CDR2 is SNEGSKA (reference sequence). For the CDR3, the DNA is TGCAGTGCTAGGGCGGGGGCTAATGAAAAACTGTTTTTT. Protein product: CSARAGANEKLFF.

This CDR3 reads CSVGGGVMNTEAFF. The CDR3, as DNA: TGCAGCGTTGGGGGTGGAGTCATGAACACTGAAGCTTTCTTT. This chain joins TRBV29-1 and TRBJ1-1; D unclear. V lost 4 bases and J 0 bases, leaving 12 bases between the germline ends. CDR1 and CDR2 (germline): SQVTM, ANQGSEA. The CDR3 spans 14 residues.

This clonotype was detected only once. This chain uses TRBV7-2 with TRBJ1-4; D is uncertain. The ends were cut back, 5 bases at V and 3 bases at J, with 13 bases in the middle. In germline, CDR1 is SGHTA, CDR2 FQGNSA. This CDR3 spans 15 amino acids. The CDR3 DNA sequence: TGTACCAGCAGCGGACGCAAATCTCCTAATGAAAAACTGTTTTTT. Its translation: CTSSGRKSPNEKLFF. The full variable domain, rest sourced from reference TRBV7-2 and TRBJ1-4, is GAGVSQSPSNKVTEKGKDVELRCDPISGHTALYWYRQSLGQGLEFLIYFQGNSAPDKSGLPSDRFSAERTGGSVSTLTIQRTQQEDSAVYLCTSSGRKSPNEKLFFGSGTQLSVL.

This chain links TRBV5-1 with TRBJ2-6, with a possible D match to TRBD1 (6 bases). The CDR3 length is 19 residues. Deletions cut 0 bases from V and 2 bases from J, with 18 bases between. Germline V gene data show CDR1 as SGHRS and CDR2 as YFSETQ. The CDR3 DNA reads TGCGCCAGCAGCTTGGCGGCATCAGGGGCGATAGCTGGGGCCAACGTCCTGACTTTC. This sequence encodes CASSLAASGAIAGANVLTF.

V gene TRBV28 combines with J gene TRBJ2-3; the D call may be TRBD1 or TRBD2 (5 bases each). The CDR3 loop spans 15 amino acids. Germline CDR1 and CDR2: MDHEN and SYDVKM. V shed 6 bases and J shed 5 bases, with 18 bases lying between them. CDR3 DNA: TGTGCCAGCAGCAAAGGTTGGGGGATAGAAGATACGCAGTATTTT. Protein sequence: CASSKGWGIEDTQYF. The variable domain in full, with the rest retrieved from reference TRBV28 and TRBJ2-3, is DVKVTQSSRYLVKRTGEKVFLECVQDMDHENMFWYRQDPGLGLRLIYFSYDVKMKEKGDIPEGYSVSREKKERFSLILESASTNQTSMYLCASSKGWGIEDTQYFGPGTRLTVL.

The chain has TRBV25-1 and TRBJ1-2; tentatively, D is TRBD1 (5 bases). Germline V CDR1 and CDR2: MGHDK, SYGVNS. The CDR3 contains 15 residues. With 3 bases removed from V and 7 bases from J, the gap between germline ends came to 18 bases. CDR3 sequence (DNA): TGTGCCAGCAGTGACCCAATCCAGGGAGATGCTGGCTACACCTTC. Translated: CASSDPIQGDAGYTF.

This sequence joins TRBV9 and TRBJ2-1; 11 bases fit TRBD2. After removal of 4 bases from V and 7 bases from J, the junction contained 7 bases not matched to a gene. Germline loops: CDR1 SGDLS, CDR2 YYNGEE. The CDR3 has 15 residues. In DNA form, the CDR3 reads TGTGCCAGCAGCCCAAGACTAGCGGGACGTAATGAGCAGTTCTTC. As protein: CASSPRLAGRNEQFF.

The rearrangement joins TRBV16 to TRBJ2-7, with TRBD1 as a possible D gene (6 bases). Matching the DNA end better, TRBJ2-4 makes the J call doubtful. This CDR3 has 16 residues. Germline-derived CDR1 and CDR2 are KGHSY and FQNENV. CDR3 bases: TGTGCCAGCAGCCAGACGCCTCGCCAGGGGTACGGCATTCAGTACTTC. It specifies CASSQTPRQGYGIQYF.

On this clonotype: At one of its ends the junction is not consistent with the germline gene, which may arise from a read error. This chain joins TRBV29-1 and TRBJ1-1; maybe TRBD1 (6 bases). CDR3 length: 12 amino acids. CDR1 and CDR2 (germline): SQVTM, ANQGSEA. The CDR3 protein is CSAGEMNTEAFF. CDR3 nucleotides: TGCAGCGCAGGGGAGATGAATACTGAAGCTTTCTTT.

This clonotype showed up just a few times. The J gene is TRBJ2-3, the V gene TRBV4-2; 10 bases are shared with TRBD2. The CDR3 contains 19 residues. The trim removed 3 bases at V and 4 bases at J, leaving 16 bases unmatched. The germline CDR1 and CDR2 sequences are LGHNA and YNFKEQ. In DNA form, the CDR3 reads TGTGCCAGCAGCCAGGATCCCTTCGTGATTAGCGGGGGGTCAGATACGCAGTATTTT. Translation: CASSQDPFVISGGSDTQYF.